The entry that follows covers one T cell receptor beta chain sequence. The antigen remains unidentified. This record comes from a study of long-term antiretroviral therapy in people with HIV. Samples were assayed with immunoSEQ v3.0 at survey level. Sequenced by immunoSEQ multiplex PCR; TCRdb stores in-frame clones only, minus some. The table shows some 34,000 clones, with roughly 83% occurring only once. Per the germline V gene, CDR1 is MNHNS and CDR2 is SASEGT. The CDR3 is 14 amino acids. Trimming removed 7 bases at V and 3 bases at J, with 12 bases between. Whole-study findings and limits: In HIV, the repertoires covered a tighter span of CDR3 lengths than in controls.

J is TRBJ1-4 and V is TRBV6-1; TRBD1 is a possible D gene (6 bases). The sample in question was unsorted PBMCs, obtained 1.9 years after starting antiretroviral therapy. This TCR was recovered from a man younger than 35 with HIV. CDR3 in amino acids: CASIRQESNEKLFF. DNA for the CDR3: TGTGCCAGCATACGACAGGAGTCTAATGAAAAACTGTTTTTT.